This T cell receptor (beta chain) stems from a study of cytomegalovirus exposure and HLA in healthy donors. Study-wide results and limits: Reports indicated that the classifier achieved high specificity and sensitivity in diagnosing cytomegalovirus status.

About this clone: What it binds is not known.

Researchers ran the PCR with 60 Vbeta and 13 Jbeta primers. TCRdb's copy holds only in-frame clones and misses some; the assay was immunoSEQ multiplex PCR. The sample lists around 200,000 clones; around 83% were seen once. This sequence originates from a girl aged 2-10 years in good health and CMV-seropositive. The source material was PBMCs.

CDR3 in DNA: TGTGCCAGCAGTGCCCGGGACAGAAGCTACGAGCAGTACTTC. Translated, it gives CASSARDRSYEQYF. The chain employs TRBV25-1 and TRBJ2-7; TRBD1 aligns across 7 bases. This CDR3 spans 14 amino acids. The germline V gene encodes CDR1 MGHDK and CDR2 SYGVNS. Trimming removed 4 bases from V and 3 bases from J; junction bases left unmatched: 6.